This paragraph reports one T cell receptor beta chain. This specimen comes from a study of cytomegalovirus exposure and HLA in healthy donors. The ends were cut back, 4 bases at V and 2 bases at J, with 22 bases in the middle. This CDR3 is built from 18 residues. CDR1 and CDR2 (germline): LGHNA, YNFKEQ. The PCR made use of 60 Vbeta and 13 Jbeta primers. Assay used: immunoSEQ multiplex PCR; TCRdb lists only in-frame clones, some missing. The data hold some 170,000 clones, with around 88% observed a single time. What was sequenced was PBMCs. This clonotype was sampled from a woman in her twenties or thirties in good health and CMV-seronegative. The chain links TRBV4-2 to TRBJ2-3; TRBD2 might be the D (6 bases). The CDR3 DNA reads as TGTGCCAGCAGCCCCCCACTGGGCGGGGCGGGCCCCACAGATACGCAGTATTTT. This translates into CASSPPLGGAGPTDTQYF.